This T cell receptor beta chain is drawn from a study of spatial heterogeneity in lung cancer. Study background: A unique TCR and UMI combination showed up more than ten times in raw reads, on average.

This CDR3 has 13 residues. Germline-derived CDR1 and CDR2 are DFQATT and SNEGSKA (reference sequence). V lost 4 bases, J lost 5 bases, and 12 bases lay in between. This clonotype has at least ten counts. Regarding time point: sample taken at primary tumor resection. TCRdb re-analysed the 5' RACE reads in MiXCR, keeping a single row per CDR3 protein. This sample has 45,000 to 55,000 distinct CDR3 sequences; over 4.5% occur once, and the top ten carry 11%. Specimen: PBMCs, collected at surgery. This clonotype was obtained from a male donor with early-stage non-small cell lung cancer. The chain recombines TRBV20-1 with TRBJ2-1; D remains unclear. This chain's CDR3 is CSATHPYNNEQFF. CDR3 in DNA: TGCAGTGCTACACATCCCTATAACAATGAGCAGTTCTTC.